This TCR beta chain was captured in a study of CD8+ T cells in alopecia areata. Study at large: Treatment comprised oral tofacitinib, 5 to 10 mg twice daily, in treated patients. The study gave tofacitinib for 6 to 18 months, then 6 months off drug.

RNA extraction and reverse transcription yielded cDNA as sequencing template. Data came from immunoSEQ multiplex PCR; TCRdb stores just in-frame clones and leaves some out. The repertoire holds 210,000 or so clones, with approximately 65% as singletons. Documented treatment: oral pan-JAK inhibitor, 5-10 mg twice daily. Study-level findings and limits: Scalp clonality and expanded CD8+ clones among the top 100 fell significantly with tofacitinib.

With respect to this clone: The antigen is undetermined.

The CDR3 contains 15 residues. CDR1 is LGHNA, CDR2 YSLEER, per germline. V was clipped by 0 bases and J by 5 bases, with 13 bases between them. V is TRBV4-3 and J is TRBJ1-2; D is unresolved. The TCR comes from a human donor with alopecia areata. The sample here was CD4+ T cells sorted from blood, taken around week 44, from a patient treated with tofacitinib. CDR3 DNA sequence: TGCGCCAGCAGCCAAGATAGCCAGCCCATTTATGGCTACACCTTC. Translation: CASSQDSQPIYGYTF.